Each of the 27 T cell receptor beta chains below was sequenced from the same sample in a study of T cell responses to AZD1222 COVID-19 vaccine. This table comes from immunoSEQ multiplex PCR, and its TCRdb copy is limited to in-frame clones, with some not included. This repertoire shows some 190,000 clones, roughly 91% found once; its top ten account for roughly 2%. The sequenced sample was peripheral blood, obtained 28 days after the second AZD1222 dose. All receptors come from an adult who received the AZD1222 COVID-19 vaccine.

The V gene is TRBV3-1 (or the pseudogene TRBV3-2), the J gene TRBJ2-6; no firm D call. The V end lost 4 bases, the J end lost 2 bases, and 6 bases lay between the germline ends. The CDR3 is 14 amino acids. CDR1 and CDR2 (germline): LGHDT, YNNKEL (reference sequence). The CDR3 sequence is CASSPSPGANVLTF. CDR3 DNA sequence: TGTGCCAGCAGCCCCTCCCCTGGGGCCAACGTCCTGACTTTC.

The CDR3 sequence: CASSSQGGEQPQHF. CDR3 nucleotide sequence: TGTGCCAGCAGCTCCCAGGGGGGAGAGCAGCCCCAGCATTTT. This chain links TRBV7-2 with TRBJ1-5; TRBD1 aligns across 7 bases. The V and J ends lost 4 bases and 7 bases, in that order; junction bases with no gene match: 7. The CDR3 length is 14 residues. Germline V CDR1 and CDR2: SGHTA, FQGNSA.

The chain links TRBV2 to TRBJ1-2, with 7 nucleotides matching TRBD1. The V segment lost 8 bases and the J segment 1 base; nucleotides outside the gene matches: 7. This CDR3 has 14 amino acids. The germline V gene encodes CDR1 SNHLY and CDR2 FYNNEI. The chain's CDR3 is CASPNPGGNYGYTF. CDR3 bases: TGTGCCAGCCCAAACCCAGGGGGTAACTATGGCTACACCTTC.

The chain carries TRBV6-4 and TRBJ2-7; 9 positions match TRBD1. Per the germline V gene, CDR1 is MRHNA and CDR2 is SNTAGT. Trimming cost V 4 bases and J 0 bases; bases outside gene matches: 1. This CDR3 region has 14 residues. This CDR3 is CASSAGQGSYEQYF. In DNA, the CDR3 is TGTGCCAGCAGTGCGGGACAGGGCTCCTACGAGCAGTACTTC.

This clone showed up just once. The chain links TRBV11-2 to TRBJ1-6, with D maybe TRBD1 (6 bases). V was shortened by 0 bases and J by 9 bases, with 12 bases between the two germline ends. The V gene's germline CDR1 is SGHAT and CDR2 FQNNGV. The CDR3 is 15 amino acids. The CDR3 DNA follows: TGTGCCAGCAGCTTAGAAGGGACAAGCAGTTCACCCCTCCACTTT. As protein: CASSLEGTSSSPLHF.

V is TRBV20-1 and J is TRBJ2-1; D possibly matches TRBD1 or TRBD2 (6 bases each). Germline CDR1 DFQATT, CDR2 SNEGSKA (reference sequence). This CDR3 contains 11 residues. The V end was cut by 7 bases, the J end by 5 bases, with 9 bases between. The CDR3 spells CSGRGDNEQFF. CDR3 sequence (DNA): TGCAGTGGGAGGGGGGACAATGAGCAGTTCTTC.

The chain links TRBV29-1 to TRBJ1-1; D uncertain. This CDR3 has 13 residues. Trimming shortened V by 4 bases and J by 0 bases, and 9 bases separated the two germline ends. CDR1 is SQVTM and CDR2 is ANQGSEA in the germline V gene. DNA for the CDR3: TGCAGCGTTGTTTCGGGGTTGAACACTGAAGCTTTCTTT. It specifies CSVVSGLNTEAFF. The full variable domain, its missing parts supplied by reference TRBV29-1 and TRBJ1-1, is SAVISQKPSRDICQRGTSLTIQCQVDSQVTMMFWYRQQPGQSLTLIATANQGSEATYESGFVIDKFPISRPNLTFSTLTVSNMSPEDSSIYLCSVVSGLNTEAFFGQGTRLTVV.

The J gene is TRBJ1-6, the V gene TRBV27; TRBD1 aligns across 8 bases. The CDR3 is made up of 13 amino acids. The V gene end was trimmed by 6 bases and the J gene end by 9 bases; junction bases not matched to a gene: 4. CDR1 and CDR2 from the germline V gene are MNHEY and SMNVEV (reference sequence). The CDR3 DNA follows: TGTGCCAGCAGGGACAGGGTAGGTTCACCCCTCCACTTT. This gives the protein CASRDRVGSPLHF.

V is TRBV5-6 and J is TRBJ1-4; 9 nucleotides align to TRBD1. Trimming at V came to 2 bases and at J to 8 bases, leaving 13 bases not matched to a gene. The CDR3 is 17 amino acids. The germline V gene encodes CDR1 SGHDT and CDR2 YYEEEE. The CDR3 nucleotides read TGTGCCAGCAGCTTTAAGGGAACAGGGGGCAGTCGAGAAAAACTGTTTTTT. Protein sequence: CASSFKGTGGSREKLFF.

There are a few counts of this clone. The DNA of the CDR3 is TGTGCCAGCAGCGTACTATACGGCGAGCAGTACTTC. It translates to CASSVLYGEQYF. The gene calls are TRBV9 and TRBJ2-7; D remains unclear. The V gene lost 1 base and the J gene lost 6 bases, with 8 bases spanning the gap. CDR1 and CDR2 (germline): SGDLS, YYNGEE. This CDR3 has 12 amino acids.

The gene calls are TRBV6-1 and TRBJ2-1, with TRBD1 identical over 8 bases. The trim removed 2 bases at V and 6 bases at J, leaving 12 bases unmatched. Germline CDR1 and CDR2: MNHNS and SASEGT. This CDR3 has 17 residues. CDR3 loop: CASSERWQGAGSNEQFF. CDR3 DNA: TGTGCCAGCAGTGAAAGATGGCAGGGGGCGGGTAGCAATGAGCAGTTCTTC.

This clone was seen more than once but under ten times. The chain employs TRBV18 and TRBJ2-3; D is undetermined. V was shortened by 1 base and J by 3 bases, with 11 bases between the two germline ends. The CDR3 contains 15 residues. Per the germline V gene, CDR1 is KGHSH and CDR2 is LQKENI. This CDR3 reads CASSPRLVGTDTQYF. DNA of the CDR3: TGTGCCAGCTCACCACGGCTAGTCGGTACAGATACGCAGTATTTT.

The chain recombines TRBV15 with TRBJ2-5, with 7 bases aligning to TRBD1. In germline, CDR1 is LNHNV, CDR2 YYDKDF (reference sequence). After removal of 0 bases from V and 4 bases from J, the junction contained 14 bases not matched to a gene. The CDR3 is 18 amino acids. The CDR3 loop reads CATSRDTLRGRGRETQYF. CDR3 sequence (DNA): TGTGCCACCAGCAGAGATACGTTACGGGGCAGGGGGAGAGAGACCCAGTACTTC.

The rearrangement joins TRBV5-4 to TRBJ2-7; maybe TRBD1 (5 bases). Between the trimmed V and J ends, which lost 3 bases and 1 base, there was a span of 8 bases. The CDR3 covers 13 residues. CDR1 and CDR2 (germline): SGHNT, YYREEE (reference sequence). CDR3 in DNA: TGTGCCAGCAGCTCAGGGTGGTCCTACGAGCAGTACTTC. Its translation is CASSSGWSYEQYF.

The gene calls are TRBV11-2 and TRBJ2-2; TRBD1 is a possible D gene (5 bases). Trimming took off 5 bases at V and 4 bases at J, with 11 bases between the two ends. The CDR3 is made up of 14 amino acids. Germline CDR1 SGHAT, CDR2 FQNNGV. CDR3 nucleotides: TGTGCCAGCAGCAGGACACGAACCACCGGGGAGCTGTTTTTT. Translating gives CASSRTRTTGELFF. The complete variable domain, with remaining parts taken from reference TRBV11-2 and TRBJ2-2, reads EAGVAQSPRYKIIEKRQSVAFWCNPISGHATLYWYQQILGQGPKLLIQFQNNGVVDDSQLPKDRFSAERLKGVDSTLKIQPAKLEDSAVYLCASSRTRTTGELFFGEGSRLTVL.

V and J are TRBV7-9 and TRBJ2-2, with D tentatively TRBD2 (6 bases). The V end was cut by 5 bases, the J end by 5 bases, with 9 bases between. This CDR3 spans 13 amino acids. The germline V gene encodes CDR1 SEHNR and CDR2 FQNEAQ (reference sequence). The CDR3, as DNA: TGTGCCAGCAGCCAAGGAGGGACCGGGGAGCTGTTTTTT. Translation gives CASSQGGTGELFF.

The chain recombines TRBV4-1 with TRBJ2-7, with a weak D call TRBD1 (6 bases). V lost 1 base to trimming and J lost 0 bases, with 7 bases between them. Germline loops: CDR1 MGHRA, CDR2 YSYEKL. The CDR3 totals 14 residues. The chain's CDR3 is CASSQGDNSYEQYF. CDR3 bases: TGCGCCAGCAGCCAAGGGGACAACTCCTACGAGCAGTACTTC.

The CDR3 coding sequence is TGCGCCAGCAGCCAAGAAGAAACTAGCGGGGAGACCCAGTACTTC. Amino acid sequence: CASSQEETSGETQYF. The V and J genes are TRBV4-1 and TRBJ2-5, with 9 bases that match TRBD2. The germline CDR1 and CDR2 sequences are MGHRA and YSYEKL. CDR3 size: 15 residues. The V gene end was trimmed by 0 bases and the J gene end by 5 bases; junction bases not matched to a gene: 4.

The V call is TRBV9, the J call TRBJ2-7; TRBD1 is a possible D gene (6 bases). This CDR3 region has 16 residues. The germline CDR1 and CDR2 sequences are SGDLS and YYNGEE. Trimming cost V 3 bases and J 4 bases, with 20 bases left between them. The CDR3 sequence: CASSATGQMFGYEQYF. CDR3 coding DNA: TGTGCCAGCAGCGCAACAGGACAGATGTTTGGTTACGAGCAGTACTTC.

This clone showed up just once. The V and J genes are TRBV2 and TRBJ1-1; D perhaps matches TRBD1 (6 bases). V dropped 3 bases and J dropped 4 bases, with 12 bases sitting between them. Germline V gene sequence: CDR1 SNHLY, CDR2 FYNNEI. The CDR3 is 14 residues long. The CDR3 loop is CASSETGRGTEAFF. The CDR3 nucleotides read TGTGCCAGCAGTGAGACAGGACGCGGCACTGAAGCTTTCTTT.

The chain carries TRBV11-3 and TRBJ2-3; 9 bases agree with TRBD1. Looked up from germline, CDR1 is SGHNT and CDR2 is YENEEA. The CDR3 is 14 amino acids. Trimming removed 3 bases from V and 4 bases from J; junction bases left unmatched: 2. CDR3 DNA sequence: TGTGCCAGCAGCTTGGGGACAGGGCCAGATACGCAGTATTTT. Translating gives CASSLGTGPDTQYF.

J is TRBJ1-5 and V is TRBV6-1, with 8 bases fitting TRBD1. The V segment lost 2 bases and the J segment 2 bases; nucleotides outside the gene matches: 2. The CDR3 contains 15 residues. The germline gives CDR1 MNHNS, CDR2 SASEGT. In DNA form, the CDR3 reads TGTGCCAGCAGTGAACTGGGACAGGGCAATCAGCCCCAGCATTTT. Translated, it gives CASSELGQGNQPQHF.

This sequence joins TRBV14 and TRBJ1-1, with D uncertain. CDR1 and CDR2 (germline): SGHDN, FVKESK. The CDR3 loop spans 13 amino acids. V lost 1 base, J lost 10 bases, and 13 bases lay in between. The CDR3, as DNA: TGTGCCAGCAGCCAAGGGCCTGGGCGGGTAGCTTTCTTT. It codes for CASSQGPGRVAFF.

About this clone: Other DNA variants within this sample encode the same CDR3. This chain uses TRBV9 with TRBJ1-1; no clear D. Germline assignment: CDR1 SGDLS and CDR2 YYNGEE. Trimming cost V 0 bases and J 1 base, with 7 bases left between them. This CDR3 comprises 14 residues. In DNA, the CDR3 is TGTGCCAGCAGCGTAGGCCCGGAGAACACTGAAGCTTTCTTT. It yields the protein CASSVGPENTEAFF.

The chain uses TRBV5-3 and TRBJ2-5; D might be TRBD1 (6 bases). TRBV5-3 is an open reading frame whose function is uncertain. Trimming stripped 8 bases from V and 5 bases from J, with 16 bases between. There are 13 residues in the CDR3. In DNA, the CDR3 is TGTGCCAGCTCGGGACACTACGACGAGACCCAGTACTTC. It specifies CASSGHYDETQYF.

The rearrangement links TRBV9 to TRBJ2-3; 7 bases fit TRBD2. Trimming at V came to 0 bases and at J to 2 bases, leaving 3 bases not matched to a gene. The CDR3 totals 15 residues. The germline gives CDR1 SGDLS, CDR2 YYNGEE. CDR3 nucleotide sequence: TGTGCCAGCAGCGTAGGGGACTATATCACAGATACGCAGTATTTT. This codes for CASSVGDYITDTQYF. The complete variable domain, with remaining parts taken from reference TRBV9 and TRBJ2-3, reads DSGVTQTPKHLITATGQRVTLRCSPRSGDLSVYWYQQSLDQGLQFLIQYYNGEERAKGNILERFSAQQFPDLHSELNLSSLELGDSALYFCASSVGDYITDTQYFGPGTRLTVL.

With respect to this clone: This CDR3 is also generated by other DNA sequences in the sample. V is TRBV28 and J is TRBJ2-1, with D perhaps matching TRBD2 (5 bases). Germline assignment: CDR1 MDHEN and CDR2 SYDVKM. V shed 6 bases and J shed 5 bases, with 8 bases lying between them. The CDR3 totals 12 residues. The CDR3 bases are TGTGCCAGCAGCTCCGGGGACAATGAGCAGTTCTTC. This translates into CASSSGDNEQFF.